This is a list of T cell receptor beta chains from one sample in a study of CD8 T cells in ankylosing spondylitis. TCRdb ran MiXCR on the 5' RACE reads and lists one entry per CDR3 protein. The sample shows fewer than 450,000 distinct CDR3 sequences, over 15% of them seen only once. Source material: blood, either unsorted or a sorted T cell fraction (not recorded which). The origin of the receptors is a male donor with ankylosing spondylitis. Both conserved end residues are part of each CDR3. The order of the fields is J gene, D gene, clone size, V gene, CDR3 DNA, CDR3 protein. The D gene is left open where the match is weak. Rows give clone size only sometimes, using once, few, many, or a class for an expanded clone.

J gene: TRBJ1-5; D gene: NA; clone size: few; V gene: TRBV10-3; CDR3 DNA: TGTGCCATCAGTGAATCGACAGGAAGCAATCAGCCCCAGCATTTT; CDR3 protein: CAISESTGSNQPQHF
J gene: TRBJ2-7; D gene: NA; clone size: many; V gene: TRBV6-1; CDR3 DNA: TGTGCCAGCAGCCGTCGTGGGCCCTACGAGCAGTACTTC; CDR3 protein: CASSRRGPYEQYF
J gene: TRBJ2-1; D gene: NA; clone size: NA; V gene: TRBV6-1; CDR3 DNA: TGTGCCAGCAGCCCGGGATGGGTCAACAATGAGCAGTTCTTC; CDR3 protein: CASSPGWVNNEQFF
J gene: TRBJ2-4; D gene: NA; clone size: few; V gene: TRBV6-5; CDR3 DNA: TGTGCCAGCAGTTACTCGTTTGGGGCCCAAAGCGCGGTCAAAAACATTCAGTACTTC; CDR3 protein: CASSYSFGAQSAVKNIQYF
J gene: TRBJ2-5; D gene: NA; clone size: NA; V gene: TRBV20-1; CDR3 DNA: TGCAGTGCTAGGTCAGGGGCGCAAGAGACCCAGTACTTC; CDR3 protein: CSARSGAQETQYF
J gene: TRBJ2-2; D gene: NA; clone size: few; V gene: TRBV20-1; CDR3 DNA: TGCAGTGCTAGTCATGGGGGGACCGGGGAGCTGTTTTTT; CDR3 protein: CSASHGGTGELFF
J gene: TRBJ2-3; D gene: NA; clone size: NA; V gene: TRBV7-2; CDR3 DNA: TGTGCCAGCAGCGCTTCTAAGCGGGATACGCAGTATTTT; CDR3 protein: CASSASKRDTQYF
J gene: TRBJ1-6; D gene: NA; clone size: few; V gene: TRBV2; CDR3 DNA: TGTGCCAGCTATCCCGGGAGTCCCTATAATTCACCCCTCCACTTT; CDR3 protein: CASYPGSPYNSPLHF
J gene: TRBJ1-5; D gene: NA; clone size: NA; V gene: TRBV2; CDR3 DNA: TGTGCCAGCAGTGAAAGGAACAGAAACAATCAGCCCCAGCATTTT; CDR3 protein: CASSERNRNNQPQHF
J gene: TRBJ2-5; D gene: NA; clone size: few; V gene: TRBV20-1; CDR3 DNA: TGCAGTGCTAGATCGGCGCGGCAGGGGGAGACCCAGTACTTC; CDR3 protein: CSARSARQGETQYF
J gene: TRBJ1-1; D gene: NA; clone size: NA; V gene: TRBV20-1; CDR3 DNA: TGCAGTGCTCCAGATGGCGGAGGCTCAAATAAAGCTTTCTTT; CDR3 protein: CSAPDGGGSNKAFF
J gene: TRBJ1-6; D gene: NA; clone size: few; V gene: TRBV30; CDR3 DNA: TGTGCCTGGGGGGAGGGTTCACCCCTCCACTTT; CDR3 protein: CAWGEGSPLHF
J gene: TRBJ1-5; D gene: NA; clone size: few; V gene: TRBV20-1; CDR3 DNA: TGCAGTGCCCGGCTGGGCGTATCCTATCAGCCCCAGCATTTT; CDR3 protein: CSARLGVSYQPQHF
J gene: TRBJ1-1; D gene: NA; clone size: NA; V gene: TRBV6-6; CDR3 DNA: TGTGCCAGCAGCCGATCGGGAGAGGTAGCTTTCTTT; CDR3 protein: CASSRSGEVAFF
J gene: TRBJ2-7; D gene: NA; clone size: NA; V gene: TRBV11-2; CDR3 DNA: TGTGCCAGCCTAGGTGCCTACGAGCAGTACTTC; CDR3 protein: CASLGAYEQYF
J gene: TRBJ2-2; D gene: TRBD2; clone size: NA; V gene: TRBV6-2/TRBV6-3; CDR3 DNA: TGTGCCAGCAGTCGGGGACTAGCGAACACCGGGGAGCTGTTTTTT; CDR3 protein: CASSRGLANTGELFF
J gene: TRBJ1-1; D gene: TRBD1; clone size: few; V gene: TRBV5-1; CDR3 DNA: TGCGCCAGCAGCTTTCAGGGGGCGAAGAACACTGAAGCTTTCTTT; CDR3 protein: CASSFQGAKNTEAFF
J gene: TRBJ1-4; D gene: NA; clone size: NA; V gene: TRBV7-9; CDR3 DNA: TGTGCCAGCAGCCGTCCACCCCAAACTAATGAAAAACTGTTTTTT; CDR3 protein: CASSRPPQTNEKLFF
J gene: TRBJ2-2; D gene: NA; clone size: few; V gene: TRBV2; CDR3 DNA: TGTGCCAGCAGGCTACGGGACACCGGGGAGCTGTTTTTT; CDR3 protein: CASRLRDTGELFF
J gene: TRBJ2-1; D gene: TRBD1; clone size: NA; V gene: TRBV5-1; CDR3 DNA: TGCGCCAGCAGCCTTTGGGACAGGGACAATGAGCAGTTCTTC; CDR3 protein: CASSLWDRDNEQFF
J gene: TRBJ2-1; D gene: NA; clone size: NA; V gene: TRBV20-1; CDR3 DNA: NA; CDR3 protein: CSARDIRRAGGLEQFF
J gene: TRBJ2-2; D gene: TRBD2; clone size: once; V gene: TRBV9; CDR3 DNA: TGTGCCAGCAGCGTACGCGGGAGGGCCGTCACCGGGGAGCTGTTTTTT; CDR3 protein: CASSVRGRAVTGELFF
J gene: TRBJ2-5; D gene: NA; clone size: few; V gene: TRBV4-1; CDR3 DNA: TGCGCCAGCAGCCCCTTGCTTACCGGGGGCGGCCTCCAAGAGACCCAGTACTTC; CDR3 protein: CASSPLLTGGGLQETQYF
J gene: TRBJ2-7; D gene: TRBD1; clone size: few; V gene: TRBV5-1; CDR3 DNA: TGCGCCAGCAGCTTCCGACAGGGGGAGTCCTACGAGCAGTACTTC; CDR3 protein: CASSFRQGESYEQYF
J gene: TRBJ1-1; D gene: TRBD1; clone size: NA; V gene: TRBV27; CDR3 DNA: TGTGCCAGCAGTCCCCGCCCCGCGGGACAGAGAACACTGAAGCTTTCTTGGGGAGCTTTCTTT; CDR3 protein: CASSPRPAGQRTLKLSWGAFF
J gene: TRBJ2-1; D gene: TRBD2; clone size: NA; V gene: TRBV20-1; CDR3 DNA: TGCAGTGCCCCGGCGGGGGGCTTCAATGAGCAGTTCTTC; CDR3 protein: CSAPAGGFNEQFF
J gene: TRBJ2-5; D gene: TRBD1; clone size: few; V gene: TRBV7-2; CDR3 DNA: TGTGCCAGCAGCCCCCCTAGAGGGGGCCACGAGACCCAGTACTTC; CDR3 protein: CASSPPRGGHETQYF
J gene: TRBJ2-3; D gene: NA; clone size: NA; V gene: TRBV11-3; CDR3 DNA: TGTGCCAGCAGCGGACAGAGTAGCACAGATACGCAGTATTTT; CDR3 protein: CASSGQSSTDTQYF
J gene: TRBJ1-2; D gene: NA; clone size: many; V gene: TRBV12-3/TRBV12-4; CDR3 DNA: TGTGCCAGCAGTTTGGGCGTCTATGGCTACACCTTC; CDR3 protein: CASSLGVYGYTF
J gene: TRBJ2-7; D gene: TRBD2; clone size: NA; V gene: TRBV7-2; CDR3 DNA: TGTGCCAGCAGCGTTCTAGCGGGAGGCCGAGCCGCCGAGCAGTACTTC; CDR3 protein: CASSVLAGGRAAEQYF
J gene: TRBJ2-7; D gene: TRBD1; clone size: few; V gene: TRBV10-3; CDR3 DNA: TGTGCCATCAGTGAGTCGTTGGGGACAGGGCGCTACGAGCAGTACTTC; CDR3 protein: CAISESLGTGRYEQYF
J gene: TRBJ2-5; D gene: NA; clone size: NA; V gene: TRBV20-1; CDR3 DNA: TGCAGTGCTAGAGTGTCAGTCCAAGAGACCCAGTACTTC; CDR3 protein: CSARVSVQETQYF
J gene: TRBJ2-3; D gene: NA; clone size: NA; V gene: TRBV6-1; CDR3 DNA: TGTGCCAGCACCGGGGACTTAAGCACAGATACGCAGTATTTT; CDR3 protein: CASTGDLSTDTQYF
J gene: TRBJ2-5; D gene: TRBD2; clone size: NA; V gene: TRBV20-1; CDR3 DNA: TGCAGTGCTAGAGATTTCCCCCTAGCGGGAGTAGTACAAGAGACCCAGTACTTC; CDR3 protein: CSARDFPLAGVVQETQYF
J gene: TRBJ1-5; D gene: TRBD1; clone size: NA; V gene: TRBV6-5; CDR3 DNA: TGTGCCAGCAGTTACTCGGCCCGTTGGACAGGGGGCTATCAGCCCCAGCATTTT; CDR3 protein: CASSYSARWTGGYQPQHF
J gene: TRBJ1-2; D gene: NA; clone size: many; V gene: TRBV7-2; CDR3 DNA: TGTGCCAGCAGCTACTACAGGGAAGGTGGCTACACCTTC; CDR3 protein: CASSYYREGGYTF
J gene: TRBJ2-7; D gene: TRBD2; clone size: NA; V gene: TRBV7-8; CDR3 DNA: TGTGCCAGCAGCTTAGAGGCTAGCGGAACCTACGAGCAGTACTTC; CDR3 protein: CASSLEASGTYEQYF
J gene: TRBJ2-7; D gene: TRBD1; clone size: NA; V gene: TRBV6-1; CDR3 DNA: TGTGCCAGCAGTGACAAAGGGGGGACAGGAGACTACTTC; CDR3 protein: CASSDKGGTGDYF
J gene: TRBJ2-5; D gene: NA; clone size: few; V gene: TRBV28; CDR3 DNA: TGTGCCAGCAGTTTAGCCCAGACCCAGTACTTC; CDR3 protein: CASSLAQTQYF
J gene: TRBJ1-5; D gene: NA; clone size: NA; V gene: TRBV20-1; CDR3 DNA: TGCAGTGCTAGACCTGGGGGGGATAGCAATCAGCCCCAGCATTTT; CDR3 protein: CSARPGGDSNQPQHF
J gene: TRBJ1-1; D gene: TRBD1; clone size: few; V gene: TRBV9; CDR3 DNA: TGTGCCAGCAGCCCCGCCCGGACACAGGGGACTGAAGCTTTCTTT; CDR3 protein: CASSPARTQGTEAFF
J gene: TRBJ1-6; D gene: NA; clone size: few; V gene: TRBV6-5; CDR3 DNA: TGTGCCAGCAGTTACTCGCAGTTCGGAATAAGTTCACCCCTCCACTTT; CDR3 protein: CASSYSQFGISSPLHF
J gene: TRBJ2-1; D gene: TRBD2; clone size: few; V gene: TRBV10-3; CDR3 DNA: TGTGCCATCAGTTCCGACGGGAGGTCCTACAATGAGCAGTTCTTC; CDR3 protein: CAISSDGRSYNEQFF
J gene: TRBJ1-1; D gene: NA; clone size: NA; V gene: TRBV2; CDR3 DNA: TGTGCCAGCAGCAGAGACAGGCAGGTGAACACTGAAGCTTTCTTT; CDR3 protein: CASSRDRQVNTEAFF
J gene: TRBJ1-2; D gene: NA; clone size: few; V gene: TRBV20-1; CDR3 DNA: TGCAGTGCTAGAGGGCAGTACACCTTC; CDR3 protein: CSARGQYTF
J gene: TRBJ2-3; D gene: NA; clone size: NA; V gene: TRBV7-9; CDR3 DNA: TGTGCCAGCAGCTTAGGGGTGCCCGGTGATACGCAGTATTTT; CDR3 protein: CASSLGVPGDTQYF